Listed below are T cell receptor beta chains from one sample, sequenced in a study of T cell responses to AZD1222 COVID-19 vaccine. The assay was immunoSEQ multiplex PCR, and TCRdb's table has in-frame clones only and misses some. The sample lists just under 90,000 clones; approximately 88% were seen once. The material was peripheral blood, obtained on day 0 of AZD1222 vaccination. The source of these receptors is an adult in good health. CDR3s include the opening cysteine and the closing phenylalanine or tryptophan. A D gene is named only where the DNA matches it firmly. Rows give clone size only sometimes, using once, few, many, or a class for an expanded clone.

>TRBJ2-2|TRBD2|.|TRBV3-1/TRBV3-2
TGTGCCAGCAGCCGGAAACCTCCGGGACTAGCGGGAGCTGCCGGGGAGCTGTTTTTT
CASSRKPPGLAGAAGELFF
>TRBJ2-3|TRBD2|.|TRBV29-1
TGCAGCGTTGAAGATCGAAGCGGGGGAGATACGCAGTATTTT
CSVEDRSGGDTQYF
>TRBJ1-4|.|.|TRBV6-5
TGTGCCAGCAGTCCCACAGCAACTAATGAAAAACTGTTTTTT
CASSPTATNEKLFF
>TRBJ1-5|.|.|TRBV6-1
TGTGCCAGCACCCCCGGGGAGGGGACTAGGCCCCAGCATTTT
CASTPGEGTRPQHF
>TRBJ2-7|.|once|TRBV19
TGTGCCAGTAGTATCCGGGGCGCGGGGTACGAGCAGTACTTC
CASSIRGAGYEQYF
>TRBJ1-3|.|.|TRBV9
TGTGCCAGCAGCCAGGGACCTGGAAACACCATATATTTT
CASSQGPGNTIYF
>TRBJ2-1|.|many|TRBV19
TGTGCCAGTAGAAGCGAGGGGGGAGCCTACAATGAGCAGTTCTTC
CASRSEGGAYNEQFF
>TRBJ1-5|.|.|TRBV7-8
TGTGCCAGCAGCCCATACCGGGTCCCGACGAGTATCAGGCCCCAGCATTTT
CASSPYRVPTSIRPQHF
>TRBJ2-1|.|.|TRBV2
TGTGCCAGCAGTGGGGTTGGATGGGACCAGGACAATGAGCAGTTCTTC
CASSGVGWDQDNEQFF
>TRBJ2-3|.|once|TRBV7-8
TGTGCCAGCAGCCGTACCGGGCTGTCAGATACGCAGTATTTT
CASSRTGLSDTQYF
>TRBJ2-1|.|.|TRBV3-1/TRBV3-2
TGTGCCAGCAGCCTAGAACCCCCCAATGAGCAGTTCTTC
CASSLEPPNEQFF
>TRBJ1-5|.|.|TRBV5-6
TGTGCCAGCAGCTTGACCCCAGGGGGCAATCAGCCCCAGCATTTT
CASSLTPGGNQPQHF
>TRBJ2-5|TRBD2|.|TRBV6-5
TGTGCCAGCAGTTACTCGTTAGCGGGAGTACGGGAGACCCAGTACTTC
CASSYSLAGVRETQYF
>TRBJ2-7|TRBD2|.|TRBV5-1
TGCGCCAGCAGCTGGGGACTAGCGGGAGGAACATCCTACGAGCAGTACTTC
CASSWGLAGGTSYEQYF
>TRBJ1-5|TRBD1|.|TRBV6-2/TRBV6-3
TGTGCCAGCAGTTACAAGGCAGGGGGATATAGCAATCAGCCCCAGCATTTT
CASSYKAGGYSNQPQHF